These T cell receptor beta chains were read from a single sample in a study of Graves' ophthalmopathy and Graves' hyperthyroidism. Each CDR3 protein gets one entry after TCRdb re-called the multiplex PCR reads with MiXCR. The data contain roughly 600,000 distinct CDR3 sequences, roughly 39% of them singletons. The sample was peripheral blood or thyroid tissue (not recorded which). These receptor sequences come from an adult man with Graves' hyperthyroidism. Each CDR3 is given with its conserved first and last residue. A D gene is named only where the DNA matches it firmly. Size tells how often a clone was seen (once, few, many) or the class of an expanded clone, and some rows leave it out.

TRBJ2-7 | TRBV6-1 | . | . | CASSTLWEQYF | TGTGCCAGCAGCACCCTGTGGGAGCAGTACTTC
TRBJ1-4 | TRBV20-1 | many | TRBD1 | CSASPMTGIHEKLFF | TGCAGTGCTAGCCCCATGACAGGGATCCATGAAAAACTGTTTTTT
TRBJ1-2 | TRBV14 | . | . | CASSRGLTDTHYGYTF | TGTGCCAGCAGCCGAGGTTTGACAGATACGCACTATGGCTACACCTTC
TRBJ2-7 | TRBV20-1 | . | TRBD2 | CSAPTGLAVVSYEQYF | TGCAGTGCTCCTACGGGACTAGCGGTCGTATCCTACGAGCAGTACTTC
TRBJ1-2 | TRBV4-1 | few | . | CASSQVLGRENYGYTF | TGCGCCAGCAGCCAAGTTTTAGGGAGAGAGAACTATGGCTACACCTTC
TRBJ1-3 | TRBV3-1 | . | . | CASSSGVGLNTIYF | TGTGCCAGCAGCAGCGGGGTGGGATTAAACACCATATATTTT
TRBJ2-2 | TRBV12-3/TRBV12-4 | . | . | CASSLKGLGELFF | TGTGCCAGCAGTTTGAAAGGCCTTGGGGAGCTGTTTTTT
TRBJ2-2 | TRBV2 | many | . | CASSVDLQGYTGELFF | TGTGCCAGCAGTGTCGACCTACAGGGATACACCGGGGAGCTGTTTTTT
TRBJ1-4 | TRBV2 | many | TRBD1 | CASGETGYEKLFF | TGTGCCAGCGGGGAGACAGGGTATGAAAAACTGTTTTTT
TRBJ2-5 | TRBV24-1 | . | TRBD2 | CATSITGGQETQYF | TGTGCCACCAGTATTACGGGAGGCCAAGAGACCCAGTACTTC
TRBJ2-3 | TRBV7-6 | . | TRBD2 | CASSSFTSGGTDTQYF | TGTGCCAGCAGCTCCTTCACTAGCGGGGGCACAGATACGCAGTATTTT
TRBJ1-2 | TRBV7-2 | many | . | CASSIAVKGGYGYTF | TGTGCCAGCAGCATAGCGGTAAAGGGGGGCTATGGCTACACCTTC
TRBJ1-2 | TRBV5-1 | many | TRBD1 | CASRGQGADYGYTF | TGCGCCAGCAGGGGACAGGGGGCGGACTATGGCTACACCTTC
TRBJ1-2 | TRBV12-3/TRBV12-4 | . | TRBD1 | CASSGTDSYGYTF | TGTGCCAGCAGTGGGACAGACTCCTATGGCTACACCTTC
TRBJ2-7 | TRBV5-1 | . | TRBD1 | CASSFDFGTAAYEQYF | TGTGCCAGCAGCTTTGACTTCGGGACAGCCGCCTACGAGCAGTACTTC
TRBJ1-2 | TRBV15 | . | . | CATSKTGNYGYTF | TGTGCCACCAGCAAAACTGGAAACTATGGCTACACCTTC
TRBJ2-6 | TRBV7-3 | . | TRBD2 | CASSLQQGLAGSGANVLTF | TGTGCCAGCAGCTTACAACAGGGACTAGCGGGCTCTGGGGCCAACGTCCTGACTTTC
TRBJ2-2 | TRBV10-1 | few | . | CASSESGRFGELFF | TGCGCCAGCAGTGAGTCGGGTCGTTTCGGGGAGCTGTTTTTT
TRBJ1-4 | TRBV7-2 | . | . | CASSFYRAVNTFGSGTSEKLFF | .
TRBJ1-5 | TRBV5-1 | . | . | CASSILDKFNQPQHF | TGTGCCAGCAGCATCTTAGACAAGTTCAATCAGCCCCAGCATTTT
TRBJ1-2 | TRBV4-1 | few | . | CASSQDRAVYGYTF | TGCGCCAGCAGCCAAGATCGGGCAGTCTATGGCTACACCTTC
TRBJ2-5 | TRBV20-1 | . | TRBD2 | CSASGSSGTEKETQYF | TGCAGTGCTTCAGGGTCTAGCGGGACGGAAAAAGAGACCCAGTACTTC
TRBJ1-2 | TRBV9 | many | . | CASSSLGTTDYGYTF | TGTGCCAGCAGCTCCCTCGGTACGACCGACTATGGCTACACCTTC
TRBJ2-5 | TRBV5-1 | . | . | CASSVLKSQETQYF | TGCGCCAGCAGCGTACTTAAGTCCCAAGAGACCCAGTACTTC
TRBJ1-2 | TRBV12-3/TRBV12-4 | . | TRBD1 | CASSFTGGAYGYTF | TGTGCCAGCAGTTTTACAGGGGGCGCTTATGGCTACACCTTC
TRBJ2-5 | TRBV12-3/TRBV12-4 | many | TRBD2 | CASSTAGGLAGTQTQYF | TGTGCCAGCAGCACCGCCGGGGGACTAGCGGGAACCCAGACCCAGTACTTC
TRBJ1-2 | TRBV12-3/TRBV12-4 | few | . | CASSLTEGYTF | TGTGCCAGCAGTTTAACCGAAGGCTACACCTTC
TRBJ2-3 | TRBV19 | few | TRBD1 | CASSIQQGRIDTQYF | TGTGCCAGTAGTATACAACAGGGGAGAATAGATACGCAGTATTTT
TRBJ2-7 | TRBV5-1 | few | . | CASSPDRDLYGQYF | TGCGCCAGCAGCCCCGACCGGGACTTATACGGGCAGTACTTC
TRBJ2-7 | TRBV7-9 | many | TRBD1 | CASSLGPDRGEQYF | TGTGCCAGCAGCTTAGGCCCCGACAGGGGCGAGCAGTACTTC
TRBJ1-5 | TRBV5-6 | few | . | CASSRDGLNQPQHF | TGTGCCAGCAGCCGGGACGGGCTCAATCAGCCCCAGCATTTT
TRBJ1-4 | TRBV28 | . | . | CAGGEKLFF | TGTGCCGGGGGTGAAAAACTGTTTTTT
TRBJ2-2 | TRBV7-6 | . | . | CASSLEDSYTGELFF | TGTGCCAGCAGCTTAGAGGACAGCTACACCGGGGAGCTGTTTTTT
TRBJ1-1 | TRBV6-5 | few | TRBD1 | CASSYSTGGMNTEAFF | TGTGCCAGCAGTTACAGTACAGGGGGAATGAACACTGAAGCTTTCTTT
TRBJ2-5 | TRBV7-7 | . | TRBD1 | CASSLWADRGETQYF | TGTGCTAGCAGCTTATGGGCGGACAGGGGAGAGACCCAGTACTTC
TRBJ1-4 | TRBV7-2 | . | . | CASSLVSTGGDEKLFF | TGTGCCAGCAGCTTAGTTTCGACGGGGGGCGATGAAAAACTGTTTTTT
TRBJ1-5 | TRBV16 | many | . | CASSQLRGQPQHF | TGTGCCAGCAGCCAACTAAGGGGTCAGCCCCAGCATTTT
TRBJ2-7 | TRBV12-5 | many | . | CASGLGGYEQYF | TGTGCTAGTGGTTTGGGCGGCTACGAGCAGTACTTC
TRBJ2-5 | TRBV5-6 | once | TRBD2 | CASSRLAQETQYF | TGTGCCAGCAGCAGACTAGCGCAAGAGACCCAGTACTTC
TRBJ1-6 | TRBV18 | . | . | CASSPLHSHSYNSPLHF | TGTGCCAGCTCACCACTTCACAGTCACTCCTATAATTCACCCCTCCACTTT
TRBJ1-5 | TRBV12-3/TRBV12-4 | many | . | CASSPAGGVWNQPQHF | TGTGCCAGCAGTCCCGCGGGTGGGGTCTGGAATCAGCCCCAGCATTTT
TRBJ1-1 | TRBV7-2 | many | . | CASNKGLGGEAFF | TGTGCCAGCAACAAAGGGCTGGGGGGTGAAGCTTTCTTT
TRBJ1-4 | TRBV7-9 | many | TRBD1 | CASRKPGQGLSEKLFF | TGTGCCAGCCGCAAGCCGGGACAGGGTTTGAGTGAAAAACTGTTTTTT
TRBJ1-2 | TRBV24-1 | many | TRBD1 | CATSAPGTAYGYTF | TGTGCCACCAGTGCGCCCGGGACAGCCTATGGCTACACCTTC
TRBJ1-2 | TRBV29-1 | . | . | CSLEGPYGYTF | TGCAGCCTTGAGGGACCCTATGGCTACACCTTC